A selection of T cell receptor beta chains follows, all from one sample in a study of blood T cell repertoires in COVID-19. The data were produced by immunoSEQ multiplex PCR, yet TCRdb's version contains in-frame clones alone and is incomplete. The table shows tens of thousands of clones, with 80% to 85% occurring only once. Material: peripheral blood. The receptors were gathered from an older woman with acute or convalescent COVID-19. Both conserved end residues are part of each CDR3. The D gene is left open where the match is weak. Some rows have no size entry. The others give once, few or many, or a class for an expanded clone.

v_call: TRBV7-9
j_call: TRBJ1-3
clone_size: few
d_call: TRBD1
cdr3_nt: TGTGCCAGCAGCTTAGTCCAGGGACAGGGACCTCCCTCTGGAAACACCATATATTTT
cdr3_aa: CASSLVQGQGPPSGNTIYF

v_call: TRBV10-3
j_call: TRBJ1-2
clone_size: .
d_call: TRBD1
cdr3_nt: TGTGCCATCAGTTCTGGACAGGCGTCTCAGGGCTACACCTTC
cdr3_aa: CAISSGQASQGYTF

v_call: TRBV3-1/TRBV3-2
j_call: TRBJ2-5
clone_size: once
d_call: TRBD2
cdr3_nt: TGTGCCAGCAGCGATAGCGGGGGTTTGGAGACCCAGTACTTC
cdr3_aa: CASSDSGGLETQYF

v_call: TRBV5-5
j_call: TRBJ1-6
clone_size: once
d_call: .
cdr3_nt: TGTGCCAGCAGCTTGGAGCCCAGGGGCCCACTCCACTTT
cdr3_aa: CASSLEPRGPLHF

v_call: TRBV6-5
j_call: TRBJ1-5
clone_size: .
d_call: .
cdr3_nt: TGTGCCAGCAGTATGCGGGGGTTTCAGCCCCAGCATTTT
cdr3_aa: CASSMRGFQPQHF

v_call: TRBV2
j_call: TRBJ2-5
clone_size: .
d_call: .
cdr3_nt: TGTGCCAGCACGTTTCGGGAGACCCAGTACTTC
cdr3_aa: CASTFRETQYF

v_call: TRBV2
j_call: TRBJ1-2
clone_size: .
d_call: TRBD1
cdr3_nt: TGTGCCAGCAGTGGCGGACAGGGGGCGGATGGCTACACCTTC
cdr3_aa: CASSGGQGADGYTF

v_call: TRBV7-9
j_call: TRBJ1-2
clone_size: .
d_call: TRBD1
cdr3_nt: TGTGCCAGCAGCCAACAGGGGGCGGATGGCTACACCTTC
cdr3_aa: CASSQQGADGYTF

v_call: TRBV6-2/TRBV6-3
j_call: TRBJ2-3
clone_size: .
d_call: .
cdr3_nt: TGTGCCAGCAGTTTGCAGGGGACAGATACGCAGTATTTT
cdr3_aa: CASSLQGTDTQYF

v_call: TRBV11-2
j_call: TRBJ1-4
clone_size: .
d_call: TRBD1
cdr3_nt: TGTGCCAGCAGCTTAAAGTTGCAGGGGGTCAGAAAGGATGAAAAACTGTTTTTT
cdr3_aa: CASSLKLQGVRKDEKLFF

v_call: TRBV19
j_call: TRBJ1-1
clone_size: .
d_call: TRBD1
cdr3_nt: TGTGCCAGTAGTACCGTACAGGGGGTAGGCACTGAAGCTTTCTTT
cdr3_aa: CASSTVQGVGTEAFF

v_call: TRBV10-2
j_call: TRBJ1-1
clone_size: .
d_call: .
cdr3_nt: TGCGCCAGCAGTCCTAGTTTTCCGAACACTGAAGCTTTCTTT
cdr3_aa: CASSPSFPNTEAFF

v_call: TRBV12-5
j_call: TRBJ1-3
clone_size: .
d_call: TRBD1
cdr3_nt: TGTGCTAGTGGTCCAGGACAGGGAAGGATAAACACCATATATTTT
cdr3_aa: CASGPGQGRINTIYF

v_call: TRBV7-9
j_call: TRBJ1-6
clone_size: .
d_call: .
cdr3_nt: TGTGCCAGCAGCGGTTCGGACACACCCCTCCACTTT
cdr3_aa: CASSGSDTPLHF

v_call: TRBV6-2/TRBV6-3
j_call: TRBJ2-5
clone_size: once
d_call: .
cdr3_nt: TGTGCCAGCAGTTACCAGGGTATCAGCCAAGAGACCCAGTACTTC
cdr3_aa: CASSYQGISQETQYF

v_call: TRBV9
j_call: TRBJ1-1
clone_size: .
d_call: .
cdr3_nt: TGTGCCAGCAGCATCTCGGGGGGGAACACTGAAGCTTTCTTT
cdr3_aa: CASSISGGNTEAFF

v_call: TRBV27
j_call: TRBJ2-1
clone_size: .
d_call: TRBD2
cdr3_nt: TGTGCCAGCAGTTTAGGCGGGAGCTCCTACAATGAGCAGTTCTTC
cdr3_aa: CASSLGGSSYNEQFF

v_call: TRBV19
j_call: TRBJ2-6
clone_size: .
d_call: .
cdr3_nt: TGTGCCAGTAGTACCCAGGTGGCGTCTCCCTCTGGGGCCAACGTCCTGACTTTC
cdr3_aa: CASSTQVASPSGANVLTF

v_call: TRBV4-1
j_call: TRBJ1-1
clone_size: .
d_call: TRBD1
cdr3_nt: TGCGCCAGCAGCCCACGGGCAGGGGGCGATTTGACTGAAGCTTTCTTT
cdr3_aa: CASSPRAGGDLTEAFF

v_call: TRBV7-3
j_call: TRBJ2-3
clone_size: .
d_call: TRBD2
cdr3_nt: TGTGCCAGCAGCTTAAGCGGGGGGCGGACAGATACGCAGTATTTT
cdr3_aa: CASSLSGGRTDTQYF

v_call: TRBV18
j_call: TRBJ1-3
clone_size: .
d_call: .
cdr3_nt: TGTGCCAGCTCACCGGAGGGGTCTGGAAACACCATATATTTT
cdr3_aa: CASSPEGSGNTIYF

v_call: TRBV6-6
j_call: TRBJ2-3
clone_size: .
d_call: TRBD1
cdr3_nt: TGTGCCAGCTTCGGACAGGGCCCAGATACGCAGTATTTT
cdr3_aa: CASFGQGPDTQYF

v_call: TRBV10-3
j_call: TRBJ2-3
clone_size: .
d_call: TRBD2
cdr3_nt: TGTGCCATCAGTGAGGGACTAGCGGGGGGAGATACGCAGTATTTT
cdr3_aa: CAISEGLAGGDTQYF

v_call: TRBV11-2
j_call: TRBJ2-2
clone_size: .
d_call: TRBD2
cdr3_nt: TGTGCCAGCAGCTCACTACCGGGACTAGCGGGTGGGAACACCGGGGAGCTGTTTTTT
cdr3_aa: CASSSLPGLAGGNTGELFF

v_call: TRBV5-1
j_call: TRBJ2-6
clone_size: .
d_call: TRBD1
cdr3_nt: TGCGCCAGCAGCCCCCGGGACAGGCTCTCTGGGGCCAACGTCCTGACTTTC
cdr3_aa: CASSPRDRLSGANVLTF

v_call: TRBV12-3/TRBV12-4
j_call: TRBJ1-6
clone_size: .
d_call: .
cdr3_nt: TGTGCCAGCAGCTCCCTGGTGAGACCCCTCCACTTT
cdr3_aa: CASSSLVRPLHF

v_call: TRBV28
j_call: TRBJ2-1
clone_size: .
d_call: TRBD2
cdr3_nt: TGTGCCAGCAGTTCGATCCTAGCGGGAGGGTGGAATGAGCAGTTCTTC
cdr3_aa: CASSSILAGGWNEQFF

v_call: TRBV19
j_call: TRBJ2-2
clone_size: .
d_call: .
cdr3_nt: TGTGCCAGTAGTGTAGACAAGAACACCGGGGAGCTGTTTTTT
cdr3_aa: CASSVDKNTGELFF

v_call: TRBV6-5
j_call: TRBJ2-3
clone_size: .
d_call: .
cdr3_nt: TGTGCCAGCAGCCTCGACAGCACTAGCACAGATACGCAGTATTTT
cdr3_aa: CASSLDSTSTDTQYF

v_call: TRBV10-3
j_call: TRBJ2-5
clone_size: .
d_call: TRBD2
cdr3_nt: TGTGCCATCAGTGAAGTCTCGGGGGGGCAGACCCAGTACTTC
cdr3_aa: CAISEVSGGQTQYF

v_call: TRBV19
j_call: TRBJ1-1
clone_size: .
d_call: .
cdr3_nt: TGTGCCAGTAGTATAGGGACAGCAAACACTGAAGCTTTCTTT
cdr3_aa: CASSIGTANTEAFF

v_call: TRBV6-5
j_call: TRBJ2-3
clone_size: .
d_call: TRBD2
cdr3_nt: TGTGCCAGCAGGAGGACTAGCCAGAGCACAGATACGCAGTATTTT
cdr3_aa: CASRRTSQSTDTQYF

v_call: TRBV30
j_call: TRBJ1-3
clone_size: .
d_call: TRBD1
cdr3_nt: TGTGCCTGGACCACGGGACAGCACTCTGGAAACACCATATATTTT
cdr3_aa: CAWTTGQHSGNTIYF

v_call: TRBV18
j_call: TRBJ2-3
clone_size: .
d_call: .
cdr3_nt: TGTGCCAGCTCACCTAGTCTAGCGCGGACTAGCACAGATACGCAGTATTTT
cdr3_aa: CASSPSLARTSTDTQYF

v_call: TRBV25-1
j_call: TRBJ2-2
clone_size: .
d_call: TRBD1
cdr3_nt: TGTGCCAGCAGTCCAATGGCGGGACAGGGGGCAACCGGGGAGCTGTTTTTT
cdr3_aa: CASSPMAGQGATGELFF

v_call: TRBV10-3
j_call: TRBJ1-4
clone_size: .
d_call: TRBD1
cdr3_nt: TGTGCCATCGGGGACAGAGCAACTAATGAAAAACTGTTTTTT
cdr3_aa: CAIGDRATNEKLFF

v_call: TRBV29-1
j_call: TRBJ2-7
clone_size: .
d_call: .
cdr3_nt: TGCAGCGTTGCCCAAGCGGATACACCTGGAGAGCAGTACTTC
cdr3_aa: CSVAQADTPGEQYF

v_call: TRBV2
j_call: TRBJ1-2
clone_size: .
d_call: TRBD1
cdr3_nt: TGTGCCAGCCTGGGTAGGGGGCAGGGCTACACCTTC
cdr3_aa: CASLGRGQGYTF

v_call: TRBV29-1
j_call: TRBJ1-2
clone_size: .
d_call: TRBD1
cdr3_nt: TGCAGCGGTGCACTGGGACAGAACTATGGCTACACCTTC
cdr3_aa: CSGALGQNYGYTF

v_call: TRBV28
j_call: TRBJ1-1
clone_size: .
d_call: .
cdr3_nt: TGTGCCAGCAGTTCGACAGCACACGTCAGCACTGAAGCTTTCTTT
cdr3_aa: CASSSTAHVSTEAFF

v_call: TRBV5-1
j_call: TRBJ1-1
clone_size: .
d_call: TRBD1
cdr3_nt: TGCGCCAGCAGACAGGGACAGTCGAACACTGAAGCTTTCTTT
cdr3_aa: CASRQGQSNTEAFF

v_call: TRBV7-3
j_call: TRBJ2-1
clone_size: .
d_call: TRBD2
cdr3_nt: TGTGCCAGCAGCCCCACCCGGGCTGGCGGGGGTGTGAATGAGCAGTTCTTC
cdr3_aa: CASSPTRAGGGVNEQFF

v_call: TRBV5-6
j_call: TRBJ2-7
clone_size: .
d_call: .
cdr3_nt: TGTGCCAGCAGCTCAGTCATGTGGTCCCTGGAGTACTTC
cdr3_aa: CASSSVMWSLEYF

v_call: TRBV6-5
j_call: TRBJ2-5
clone_size: .
d_call: .
cdr3_nt: TGTGCCAGTCGTACAAAAGGCGGACTACAAACGTACTTC
cdr3_aa: CASRTKGGLQTYF

v_call: TRBV18
j_call: TRBJ2-7
clone_size: .
d_call: .
cdr3_nt: TGTGCCAGCTCACCAGGCCAGGGATACGGAGAGCAGTACTTC
cdr3_aa: CASSPGQGYGEQYF